This T cell receptor beta chain emerged from a study of blood T cells in healthy people across ages. Primed by a sample-barcoded 5' primer and a J-beta primer mix, a second PCR proceeded for about 6 to 11 cycles. TCRdb recomputed calls from the 5' RACE reads with MiXCR, one row per CDR3 protein. The repertoire consists of approximately 1.5 million distinct CDR3 sequences, with about 32% occurring once and the leading ten covering about 11%. This clonotype came up a few times. Material for sequencing was blood. The receptor comes from a woman aged 30 to 39 in good health.

The DNA of the CDR3 is TGTGCCAGCAGCCTCCTCGGCGGGGGCAACTCAGATACGCAGTATTTT. As protein: CASSLLGGGNSDTQYF. The rearrangement links TRBV5-6 to TRBJ2-3; possibly TRBD2 for D (7 bases). Looked up from germline, CDR1 is SGHDT and CDR2 is YYEEEE. Trimming took off 4 bases at V and 4 bases at J, with 19 bases between the two ends. The CDR3 sequence is 16 residues long.